This T cell receptor (beta chain) was obtained from a study of T cell responses to AZD1222 COVID-19 vaccine (dated by TCRdb to about 2021). Notes on the research overall: TCR sequencing covered 230 to 250 trial participants: 200 to 210 given two doses of AZD1222 and approximately 26 given two doses of MenACWY control vaccine. Enrollment into the trials was organized by age into subgroups of 18-55, 56-69 and 70-plus years, and those subgroups contained roughly 140, 27 and 60 TCR-sequenced participants, respectively.

V lost 3 bases and J lost 8 bases; the stretch between them is 16 bases long. Its CDR3 holds 14 amino acids, cysteine through phenylalanine. Just CDR3 DNA is preserved here, 42 bases in frame from base 1. The germline V gene (reference sequence) yields SGHAT for CDR1 and FQDESV for CDR2. Per the publication, the time point label means: about 28 days (+/-7) after the second vaccine dose. AZD1222 recipients given second doses at about 4 weeks or at about 12 weeks were pooled, since spike-specific TCR depth and breadth were not found to differ between the two schedules. Vaccinee samples were obtained from the UK trials COV001 and COV002, which included a single-blind randomized controlled phase 2/3 trial of AZD1222 (ChAdOx1 nCoV-19) in healthy adults. Trial participant PBMC samples were collected at day 0 and day 28 after the second dose for TCRbeta chain sequencing. In the case of this clone: The specificity of this receptor is unknown. No base qualities exist here, and no much larger clone lies one base off it.

The CDR3 regions of human TCRbeta chains were subjected to immunosequencing. The study's processing was this. TCRs in the repertoires were compared against a reference library of SARS-CoV-2-specific TCRs that had been generated with the MIRA antigen-specificity platform. Breadth was defined as the fraction of unique TCRs that were SARS-CoV-2-associated, and depth was defined as the fraction of total T cells that were SARS-CoV-2-associated. Using the MIRA data, each spike-specific TCR was mapped to the spike region that the TCR reacts to and placed in a CD4 or CD8 class. Log10-transformed breadth and depth values were compared by one-way ANOVA with Sidak's multiple comparisons tests. This is the immuneACCESS table as TCRdb keeps it, with only in-frame sequences that have V and J called. A part of the clones is gone; compared with another copy, unresolved V genes explain less than half, and the rest is unexplained. That table furnishes V, J and clone size, whereas the DNA furnished D and trimming. The table for this sample lists about 8,000 clones; approximately 87% of them were counted only once. The ten largest clones take up approximately 6.8% of the sample.

The research as a whole found: Participants were mostly white British and included more females than males, and it was suggested by the authors that clonal diversity may have been underestimated. Because no day 14 peak-response samples were available, repertoires were characterized only after the peak T cell response. A significant rise in spike-specific TCR breadth and depth was observed after two AZD1222 doses relative to day 0 and relative to MenACWY recipients. Reportedly, close to half of the unique spike-specific TCRs recognized epitopes lying outside the regions that are mutated in the B.1.351 and B.1.1.7 variants. Only five to seven AZD1222 recipients were SARS-CoV-2 seropositive at baseline, limiting conclusions about previously exposed vaccinees. CD4 TCRs associated with the vaccine covered the entire spike protein, and the dominant responses were in regions 160-218 and 743-854. In the small 56-69-year group, the increase in depth fell short of significance, most likely because of low power.

The rearranged segments are TRBV11-1 and TRBJ1-1, and perhaps TRBD1 as D gene, on 6 matching bases. The sequence was obtained from an adult who received the AZD1222 COVID-19 vaccine. Specimen: peripheral blood, collected 28 days after the second AZD1222 dose. The CDR3 amino acid sequence is: CASSFPTGEMEAFF. Read as DNA, the sequence is TGTGCCAGCAGCTTTCCGACAGGCGAAATGGAAGCTTTCTTT.